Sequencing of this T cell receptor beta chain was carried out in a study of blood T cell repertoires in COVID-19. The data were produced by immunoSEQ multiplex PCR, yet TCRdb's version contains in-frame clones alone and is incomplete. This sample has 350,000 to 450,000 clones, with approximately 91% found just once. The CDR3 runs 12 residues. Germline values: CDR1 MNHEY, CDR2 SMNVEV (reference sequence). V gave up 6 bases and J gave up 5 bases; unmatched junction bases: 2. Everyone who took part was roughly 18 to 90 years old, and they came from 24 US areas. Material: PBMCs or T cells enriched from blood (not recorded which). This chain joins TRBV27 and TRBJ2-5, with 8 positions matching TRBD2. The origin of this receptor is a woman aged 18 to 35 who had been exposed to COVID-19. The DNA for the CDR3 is TGTGCCAGCAGCCTAGCGGGTGAGACCCAGTACTTC. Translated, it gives CASSLAGETQYF.